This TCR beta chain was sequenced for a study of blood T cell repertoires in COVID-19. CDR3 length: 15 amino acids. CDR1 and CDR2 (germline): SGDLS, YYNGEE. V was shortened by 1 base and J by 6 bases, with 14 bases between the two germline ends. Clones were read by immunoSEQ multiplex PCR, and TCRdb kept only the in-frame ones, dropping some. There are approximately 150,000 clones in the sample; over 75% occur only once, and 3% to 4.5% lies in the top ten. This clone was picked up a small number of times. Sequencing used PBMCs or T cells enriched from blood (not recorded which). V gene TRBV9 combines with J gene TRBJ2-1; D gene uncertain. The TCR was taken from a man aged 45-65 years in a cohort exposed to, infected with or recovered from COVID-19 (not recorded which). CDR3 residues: CASSVSGRESNEQFF. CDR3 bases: TGTGCCAGCAGCGTATCGGGTCGTGAGAGCAATGAGCAGTTCTTC.